These T cell receptor beta chains were read from a single sample in a study of post-analysis software for immune sequencing data. TCRdb used MiXCR to reprocess the PCR reads, holding one entry per CDR3 protein. This table has more than 350,000 distinct CDR3 sequences, less than 40% appearing once. Sequenced material: blood. The origin of the receptors is a girl aged 2-10 years with multiple sclerosis. CDR3s include the opening cysteine and the closing phenylalanine or tryptophan. The D gene is left open where the match is weak. Clone sizes are given selectively: once, few, many, or a class where the clone is expanded.

size: NA
J: TRBJ2-2
V: TRBV7-9
D: NA
DNA: TGTGCCAGCAGCTTAGCTCTGTTCACCGGGGAGCTGTTTTTT
CDR3: CASSLALFTGELFF

size: few
J: TRBJ2-3
V: TRBV7-2
D: NA
DNA: TGTGCCAGCAGCTTAGGGCCGGGGCGGGATACGCAGTATTTT
CDR3: CASSLGPGRDTQYF

size: few
J: TRBJ1-5
V: TRBV3-1
D: NA
DNA: TGTGCCAGCAGCCAGACAGATAGCAATCAGCCCCAGCATTTT
CDR3: CASSQTDSNQPQHF

size: few
J: TRBJ2-5
V: TRBV7-2
D: TRBD2
DNA: TGTGCCAGCAGCTCCGGTGGGAGGGGAGAGACCCAGTACTTC
CDR3: CASSSGGRGETQYF

size: few
J: TRBJ2-5
V: TRBV7-9
D: NA
DNA: TGTGCCAGCAGCTTAGCGACGGATCAAGAGACCCAGTACTTC
CDR3: CASSLATDQETQYF

size: NA
J: TRBJ2-7
V: TRBV29-1
D: TRBD2
DNA: TGCAGCGTAGAGACTAGCGGGAAGTACGAGCAGTACTTC
CDR3: CSVETSGKYEQYF

size: many
J: TRBJ2-1
V: TRBV27
D: NA
DNA: TGTGCCAGCAGTGATAGCGATGCGACTCCCACGAATGAGCAGTTCTTC
CDR3: CASSDSDATPTNEQFF

size: NA
J: TRBJ2-5
V: TRBV20-1
D: NA
DNA: TGCAGTGCTAGAGGGCCAGCATCAGAGACCCAGTACTTC
CDR3: CSARGPASETQYF

size: few
J: TRBJ2-5
V: TRBV5-1
D: TRBD2
DNA: TGCGCCAGCAGCCCGACATCAGCGGGGGAAGAGACCCAGTACTTC
CDR3: CASSPTSAGEETQYF

size: NA
J: TRBJ2-1
V: TRBV18
D: TRBD2
DNA: TGTGCCAGCTCAAAACCGGGGGGAGCCGACAATGAGCAGTTCTTC
CDR3: CASSKPGGADNEQFF

size: NA
J: TRBJ1-2
V: TRBV12-3/TRBV12-4
D: TRBD1
DNA: TGTGCCAGCAGTTTTGGGACAGGGGGCGCAGACTATGGCTACACCTTC
CDR3: CASSFGTGGADYGYTF

size: few
J: TRBJ1-4
V: TRBV10-3
D: NA
DNA: TGTGCCATCAGACTGAGAGAAGGAGAAAAACTGTTTTTT
CDR3: CAIRLREGEKLFF

size: many
J: TRBJ2-7
V: TRBV6-6
D: TRBD2
DNA: TGTGCCAGCAGGCTAGCGGGGGCCTACGAGCAGTACTTC
CDR3: CASRLAGAYEQYF

size: NA
J: TRBJ1-6
V: TRBV12-3/TRBV12-4
D: NA
DNA: TGTGCCAGCAGGCCCCCGGGACATTCCCTCCACTTT
CDR3: CASRPPGHSLHF

size: few
J: TRBJ2-7
V: TRBV4-3
D: NA
DNA: TGCGCCAGCAGCCAAGATTGGGGACCGTCCTACGAGCAGTACTTC
CDR3: CASSQDWGPSYEQYF

size: NA
J: TRBJ2-1
V: TRBV7-9
D: NA
DNA: TGTGCCAGCAGCCAGGGTTACGAGCAGTTCTTC
CDR3: CASSQGYEQFF

size: few
J: TRBJ2-1
V: TRBV14
D: TRBD2
DNA: TGTGCCAGCAGCCTGGGACTAGCGGGACTTGATGAGCAGTTCTTC
CDR3: CASSLGLAGLDEQFF

size: many
J: TRBJ2-3
V: TRBV29-1
D: NA
DNA: TGCAGCGTTGAAAAGCGTGCCACAGATACGCAGTATTTT
CDR3: CSVEKRATDTQYF

size: NA
J: TRBJ1-1
V: TRBV5-1
D: NA
DNA: TGCGCCAGCAGCTTGCCGGGTAACTGGGAGAAGGCTTTCTTT
CDR3: CASSLPGNWEKAFF

size: few
J: TRBJ2-5
V: TRBV4-1
D: NA
DNA: TGCGCCAGCAGCCAAACTCCTACAGGGATGGAAGAGACCCAGTACTTC
CDR3: CASSQTPTGMEETQYF

size: few
J: TRBJ2-7
V: TRBV9
D: TRBD2
DNA: TGTGCCAGCAGCGAGAGGACTAGCAGCTACGAGCAGTACTTC
CDR3: CASSERTSSYEQYF

size: NA
J: TRBJ1-2
V: TRBV12-3/TRBV12-4
D: NA
DNA: TGTGCCAGCAGCCCCCCAGCGGTCTATGGCTACACCTTC
CDR3: CASSPPAVYGYTF

size: NA
J: TRBJ1-6
V: TRBV5-5
D: NA
DNA: TGTGCCAGCAGCTTGGACTGGAGGATGGGTGGTAGCTCCTATAATTCACCCCTCCACTTT
CDR3: CASSLDWRMGGSSYNSPLHF

size: few
J: TRBJ2-3
V: TRBV20-1
D: NA
DNA: TGCAGTGCTAGAGATCCCGCCGGAGGCACAGATACGCAGTATTTT
CDR3: CSARDPAGGTDTQYF

size: few
J: TRBJ1-5
V: TRBV12-3/TRBV12-4
D: NA
DNA: TGTGCCAGCAGCCCCACAGGGTTACGGTATCAGCCCCAGCATTTT
CDR3: CASSPTGLRYQPQHF

size: few
J: TRBJ1-2
V: TRBV28
D: NA
DNA: TGTGCCAGCAGTTTGGGAGGGGTGTGGAGCTATGGCTACACCTTC
CDR3: CASSLGGVWSYGYTF

size: NA
J: TRBJ1-2
V: TRBV20-1
D: TRBD1
DNA: TGCAGTGCTAGTGGACAGGGGCCGAAGTTCTCCTATGGCTACACCTTC
CDR3: CSASGQGPKFSYGYTF

size: NA
J: TRBJ1-2
V: TRBV2
D: NA
DNA: TGTGCCAGCAGTGAATTAGGGAATGGCTATGGCTACACCTTC
CDR3: CASSELGNGYGYTF

size: NA
J: TRBJ2-5
V: TRBV20-1
D: NA
DNA: TGCAGTGCAAATGCAGAGATTCTTAGACGGGAGACCCAGTACTTC
CDR3: CSANAEILRRETQYF

size: NA
J: TRBJ2-1
V: TRBV2
D: NA
DNA: TGTGCCACCACGCCACTAGCAGGAGTCGATGAGCAGTTCTTC
CDR3: CATTPLAGVDEQFF

size: NA
J: TRBJ2-2
V: TRBV20-1
D: TRBD2
DNA: TGCAGTGCTAGAGGCTGGCCGGGACTAGCGGGGGCGACGAACACCGGGGAGCTGTTTTTT
CDR3: CSARGWPGLAGATNTGELFF

size: NA
J: TRBJ2-3
V: TRBV29-1
D: TRBD1
DNA: TGCAGCGTTGTTGTGGACAGGACCACAGATACGCAGTATTTT
CDR3: CSVVVDRTTDTQYF

size: few
J: TRBJ2-7
V: TRBV28
D: NA
DNA: TGTGCCAGCAGTCCCCGGGGGAATCGGGGCTACGAGCAGTACTTC
CDR3: CASSPRGNRGYEQYF

size: NA
J: TRBJ2-7
V: TRBV7-2
D: TRBD2
DNA: TGTGCCAGCAGCTTACTGGGGACTACCGGATCTGGCGAGCAGTACTTC
CDR3: CASSLLGTTGSGEQYF

size: few
J: TRBJ2-3
V: TRBV6-1
D: TRBD1
DNA: TGTGCCAGCAGTGAAGTACCAGGGCCACAGGGGGCTACGCAGTATTTT
CDR3: CASSEVPGPQGATQYF

size: NA
J: TRBJ1-5
V: TRBV7-2
D: NA
DNA: TGTGCCAGCAGCTTAGATTGGGTCCAGCCCCAGCATTTT
CDR3: CASSLDWVQPQHF

size: NA
J: TRBJ2-5
V: TRBV10-3
D: NA
DNA: TGTGCCATCAGTGCTTCGACAGGCACGGAGACCCAGTACTTC
CDR3: CAISASTGTETQYF

size: NA
J: TRBJ2-6
V: TRBV7-9
D: NA
DNA: TGTGCCAGCACCAAGCGGCGGACTGGGGCCAACGTCCTGACTTTC
CDR3: CASTKRRTGANVLTF

size: NA
J: TRBJ1-2
V: TRBV28
D: NA
DNA: TGTGCCAGCTCTTCTGACCCAGGCTATGGCTACACCTTC
CDR3: CASSSDPGYGYTF

size: NA
J: TRBJ2-3
V: TRBV6-5
D: NA
DNA: TGTGCCAGCAGTTACTCGACGGCATCCCCGAATACGCAGTATTTT
CDR3: CASSYSTASPNTQYF